Included here is one TCR beta chain sequence, with context. What antigen it recognizes has not been identified. Base qualities are not recorded, but no much larger clone differs from it by a single base. Including the terminal cysteine and phenylalanine, the CDR3 comprises 15 residues. Of the read, only the CDR3 DNA is kept; its 45 bases are in frame from base 1. Trimming accounts for 4 bases at V and 4 bases at J, while the number of junction bases matched to no gene is 4. CDR1 and CDR2 were assigned from the germline V gene (reference sequence) as LNHDA and SQIVND. Library creation used the immunoSEQ multiplex PCR assay. DNA from the cultured and isolated CD4+ T cells underwent TCR beta CDR3 sequencing. In the paper's pipeline: Non-productive TCR sequences were removed and reads were trimmed to the CDR3 region, keeping CDR3s of at least 7 amino acids. The MANAFEST web app was used to pick out antigen-specific clonotypes by comparing their expansion in peptide wells with that in reference cultures. Positive clones required FDR<0.05 expansion versus reference and all other wells, odds ratio above 5, and frequency above 0.1% in two replicate wells. A clonotype was defined as cross-reactive if the clonotype was significantly expanded both in SARS-CoV-2 spike wells and in at least one common cold coronavirus spike condition. Using the stringdist R package, CDR3 similarity was measured by Levenshtein distance, and unrooted trees were constructed with ape in R 3.6.1. TCRdb retrieved this table from immuneACCESS and kept in-frame rearrangements only. Not all clones are present; in checked studies, unresolved V genes account for under half, and no reason is known for the remainder. V, J and clone size are those of that table, while D and trimming were read from the DNA. Recorded for this sample are tens of thousands of clones; over 70% of them occurred a single time. Roughly 1.2% of the sample lies in the top ten.

The data were taken from a study of vaccination effects on CD4 cells after COVID-19 (dated by TCRdb to between 2021 and 2022). About the study as a whole: Across the study, the median time from the second dose to post-vaccine sampling was 72 days (range 14 to 241). The study compared SARS-CoV-2 spike-specific CD4+ TCR repertoires before and after mRNA vaccination in COVID-19 convalescent patients and infection-naive vaccine recipients. Cultures from other donors in the study were sequenced using the Oncomine TCR Beta short-read assay on an Illumina iSeq 100. The full study included around nine COVID-19 convalescent patients and a few SARS-CoV-2-naive healthy vaccine recipients. The study at large found these results: Clones induced by infection and clones induced by vaccination both contracted markedly at late timepoints after vaccination, which fits with T cell responses waning over time. Limitations of the study were the small number of convalescent patients and the absence of early post-infection timepoints. In healthy vaccine recipients, vaccine-induced clones were almost all SARS-CoV-2 mono-reactive, with only 1 of 255 being cross-reactive with common cold coronaviruses.

To identify antigen-specific CD4+ T cell clonotypes by their expansion, the ViraFEST assay first stimulated PBMC with viral peptide pools and then applied TCR sequencing. After less than eleven days of culture, CD4+ T cells were isolated with the EasySep CD4+ T cell isolation kit. Participants received two doses of either the BNT162b2 or the mRNA-1273 mRNA SARS-CoV-2 vaccine. Healthy vaccine recipients had no prior SARS-CoV-2 infection, confirmed by negative nucleocapsid antibodies before and after vaccination. Approximately 2 million PBMC per well were cultured in IMDM with roughly 5% human AB serum, around 10 IU/ml IL-2 and gentamicin, plus 10 ug/ml peptides. Half of the culture medium was replaced with fresh IL-2-containing medium on days 3 and 7. Unless noted otherwise, every peptide stimulation condition was grown in triplicate wells. PBMC were separated from whole blood using Ficoll-Paque Plus gradient centrifugation and were then either cryopreserved at -140C or used fresh. The spike proteins of SARS-CoV-2 and of the common cold coronaviruses HCoV-NL63, HCoV-OC43 and HCoV-229E were spanned by overlapping peptide pools. The QIAamp micro DNA kit was used to extract genomic DNA from the cultured CD4+ T cells.

The sequence derives from a human donor who received a COVID-19 vaccine. This sample comprised CD4+ T cells from PBMCs cultured with HCoV-OC43 spike peptides, obtained after COVID-19 vaccination. Taken with the paper, the label for cell subset or site translates to: HCoV-OC43 spike overlapping peptide pool stimulation. Recombination joined TRBV19 with TRBJ2-2; 9 nucleotides in the junction match TRBD1. The DNA sequence is given as TGTGCCAGTAGTACCTCGACAGGGGGCACCGGGGAGCTGTTTTTT. Its amino acids are CASSTSTGGTGELFF.